The 28 T cell receptor beta chains presented below share a single source sample, sequenced in a study of blood T cell repertoires in COVID-19. Generated by immunoSEQ multiplex PCR, the TCRdb table keeps only in-frame clones and is missing some. The table shows 180,000 or so clones, with approximately 80% occurring only once. Sequencing was carried out using PBMCs or T cells enriched from blood (not recorded which). The source is a woman aged 55-69 years who had recovered from COVID-19.

This clone has just one count. The genes are TRBV11-1 and TRBJ2-2; the match to TRBD1 covers 7 bases. This CDR3 has 16 residues. CDR1 SGHAT and CDR2 FQDESV come from the germline V gene (reference sequence). The trim removed 1 base at V and 9 bases at J, leaving 11 bases unmatched. DNA of the CDR3: TGTGCCAGCAGCTTAGAAAGGACAGGTCTATTCCGGGAGCTGTTTTTT. It codes for CASSLERTGLFRELFF.

This chain connects TRBV15 to TRBJ1-4; D is unresolved. CDR3 length: 14 residues. The V end was cut by 0 bases, the J end by 11 bases, with 13 bases between. CDR1 is LNHNV, CDR2 YYDKDF, per germline (reference sequence). The DNA for the CDR3 is TGTGCCACCAGCAGAGACCGCGGTATGGGTAAACTGTTTTTT. Protein sequence: CATSRDRGMGKLFF.

The J gene is TRBJ2-7, the V gene TRBV5-5; 10 nucleotides agree with TRBD2. In germline, CDR1 is SGHKS, CDR2 YYEKEE (reference sequence). The CDR3 is 17 amino acids. V trimming: 0 bases; J trimming: 4 bases; junction bases outside the gene matches: 10. The CDR3 here is CASSLAFGTSGIYEQYF. The CDR3 DNA sequence: TGTGCCAGCAGCTTGGCCTTCGGCACTAGCGGGATTTACGAGCAGTACTTC.

The chain is built from TRBV19 and TRBJ1-1; a possible D gene is TRBD1 (5 bases). CDR3 length equals 15 residues. V lost 4 bases, J lost 0 bases, and 12 bases lay in between. Germline assignment: CDR1 LNHDA and CDR2 SQIVND (reference sequence). This CDR3 is CASSTPTAMNTEAFF. CDR3 DNA sequence: TGTGCCAGTAGTACCCCGACAGCAATGAACACTGAAGCTTTCTTT.

The V call is TRBV7-8, the J call TRBJ2-1, with 14 bases fitting TRBD2. This CDR3 has 17 amino acids. Per the germline V gene, CDR1 is SGHVS and CDR2 is FQNEAQ. J gave up 7 bases and V 3 bases, and 8 bases lay outside the gene matches. DNA of the CDR3: TGTGCCAGCAGCTTCCGACTAGCGGGAGGGATTCATAATGAGCAGTTCTTC. This codes for CASSFRLAGGIHNEQFF. Drawing the rest from reference TRBV7-8 and TRBJ2-1, the complete variable domain is GAGVSQSPRYKVAKRGQDVALRCDPISGHVSLFWYQQALGQGPEFLTYFQNEAQLDKSGLPSDRFFAERPEGSVSTLKIQRTQQEDSAVYLCASSFRLAGGIHNEQFFGPGTRLTVL.

V usage is TRBV5-1 and J usage is TRBJ2-5, with 10 nucleotides matching TRBD1. The CDR3 spans 15 residues. V lost 4 bases, J lost 5 bases, and 8 bases stayed unmatched. Looked up from germline, CDR1 is SGHRS and CDR2 is YFSETQ. The CDR3 nucleotides are TGCGCCAGCAGCCTTTACGGACAGGGGGAGGAGACCCAGTACTTC. Protein product: CASSLYGQGEETQYF.

This clone was seen a single time. The rearrangement links TRBV19 to TRBJ1-2, with D perhaps matching TRBD1 (6 bases). CDR1 is LNHDA, CDR2 SQIVND, per germline (reference sequence). This CDR3 has 12 amino acids. V dropped 10 bases and J dropped 14 bases, with 23 bases sitting between them. DNA for the CDR3: TGTGCCACTTCCCAGGGGTGGGCAGTATTTACCTTC. The encoded protein is CATSQGWAVFTF.

This chain links TRBV29-1 with TRBJ2-1; possible D gene TRBD2, 5 bases. The germline V and J ends were trimmed by 2 bases and 9 bases, with 20 bases remaining between them. The CDR3 is 15 amino acids. From germline, CDR1 is SQVTM and CDR2 ANQGSEA. The CDR3: CSVEPPGPSISEQFF. CDR3 in DNA: TGCAGCGTTGAACCCCCCGGCCCTAGCATAAGTGAGCAGTTCTTC.

The chain uses TRBV6-5 and TRBJ1-1; D gene uncertain. The V end lost 6 bases, the J end lost 8 bases, and 22 bases lay between the germline ends. The CDR3 contains 15 residues. Germline V gives CDR1 MNHEY, CDR2 SVGAGI. The CDR3 nucleotides are TGTGCCAGCAGAATCGGATCGGCAGGACTTACCGAAGCTTTCTTT. Its protein product is CASRIGSAGLTEAFF.

CDR3 coding DNA: TGTGCCAGCAGCCTCCGGGGGGGCACAGATACGCAGTATTTT. Residues: CASSLRGGTDTQYF. The chain employs TRBV11-3 and TRBJ2-3; 7 bases are shared with TRBD2. The V and J ends lost 5 bases and 1 base, in that order; junction bases with no gene match: 3. The germline gives CDR1 SGHNT, CDR2 YENEEA. This CDR3 contains 14 residues.

The CDR3 loop reads CASSSNMNTEAFF. As DNA, the CDR3 is TGTGCCAGCAGTTCAAACATGAACACTGAAGCTTTCTTT. The chain employs TRBV27 and TRBJ1-1; no clear D. Germline V gene sequence: CDR1 MNHEY, CDR2 SMNVEV (reference sequence). V lost 4 bases to trimming and J lost 0 bases, with 6 bases between them. The CDR3 contains 13 residues.

The chain employs TRBV5-1 and TRBJ1-1; TRBD1 matches 8 bases. Per germline, CDR1 SGHRS and CDR2 YFSETQ. The V gene end was trimmed by 4 bases and the J gene end by 1 base; junction bases not matched to a gene: 6. The CDR3 has 15 residues. Written as DNA, the CDR3 is TGCGCCAGCAGCCGACAGGGGACAGAGAACACTGAAGCTTTCTTT. This encodes CASSRQGTENTEAFF.

The chain joins TRBV9 to TRBJ2-3, with D possibly being TRBD2 (5 bases). CDR1 and CDR2 from the germline V gene are SGDLS and YYNGEE. The V gene lost 0 bases and the J gene lost 2 bases, with 13 bases spanning the gap. The CDR3 is 16 amino acids. This chain's CDR3 is CASSVALRVNTDTQYF. As DNA, the CDR3 is TGTGCCAGCAGCGTAGCGTTGCGGGTCAACACAGATACGCAGTATTTT.

V and J are TRBV7-8 and TRBJ1-1; D call uncertain. This CDR3 is 14 amino acids long. From germline, CDR1 is SGHVS and CDR2 FQNEAQ. Trimming shortened V by 1 base and J by 0 bases, and 6 bases separated the two germline ends. This CDR3 reads CASSLVLVNTEAFF. CDR3 nucleotides: TGTGCCAGCAGCTTAGTTTTAGTGAACACTGAAGCTTTCTTT.

The chain is built from TRBV11-2 and TRBJ2-1; 7 nucleotides align to TRBD1. Germline CDR1 SGHAT, CDR2 FQNNGV. This CDR3 has 14 amino acids. V was clipped by 5 bases and J by 6 bases; unmatched bases: 7. The CDR3 loop is CASSRGQRVNEQFF. In DNA form, the CDR3 reads TGTGCCAGCAGCCGGGGACAGAGGGTCAATGAGCAGTTCTTC.

The V and J genes are TRBV27 and TRBJ2-5; 9 bases align to TRBD1. CDR3 size: 15 residues. V lost 6 bases to trimming and J lost 1 base; unmatched junction nucleotides: 6. Germline V gene sequence: CDR1 MNHEY, CDR2 SMNVEV (reference sequence). The CDR3 coding sequence is TGTGCCAGCAGGCCCGACAGGGGGGCCCAAGAGACCCAGTACTTC. This translates into CASRPDRGAQETQYF.

The chain links TRBV2 to TRBJ1-1, with 7 nucleotides matching TRBD1. The V gene end was trimmed by 4 bases and the J gene end by 6 bases; junction bases not matched to a gene: 11. The CDR3 has 15 residues. In germline, CDR1 is SNHLY, CDR2 FYNNEI. Written as DNA, the CDR3 is TGTGCCAGCAGTGTAAGGCAGGGGGTATTTTCTGAAGCTTTCTTT. Its protein product is CASSVRQGVFSEAFF.

This clone was recorded once. DNA of the CDR3: TGTGCCAGCAGCGTTTGGCAGTGGGCAGGGATTGGCTACACCTTC. It translates to CASSVWQWAGIGYTF. The chain couples TRBV6-5 to TRBJ1-2, with a weak D call TRBD1 (5 bases). Per germline, CDR1 MNHEY and CDR2 SVGAGI. The CDR3 runs to 15 residues. The ends were cut back, 6 bases at V and 7 bases at J, with 21 bases in the middle.

The chain is built from TRBV30 and TRBJ1-2; D possibly corresponds to TRBD1 (5 bases). The length of the CDR3 is 15 residues. CDR1 GTSNPN and CDR2 SVGIG come from the germline V gene (reference sequence). The V end was cut by 6 bases, the J end by 4 bases, with 21 bases between. The CDR3 DNA reads as TGTGCCTGTCAACCCGGGGGGAGGGAAGGCTATGGCTACACCTTC. Residues: CACQPGGREGYGYTF.

The chain joins TRBV2 to TRBJ1-2; D remains ambiguous. The CDR3 has 12 residues. In germline, CDR1 is SNHLY, CDR2 FYNNEI. V lost 3 bases to trimming and J lost 9 bases, with 11 bases between them. The CDR3 DNA is TGTGCCAGCAGTGACCCCCAACAGAGCTACACCTTC. It encodes CASSDPQQSYTF.

This clone was counted only a few times. V is TRBV7-2 and J is TRBJ2-2, with D tentatively TRBD1 (7 bases). V lost 3 bases to trimming and J lost 2 bases, with 13 bases between them. Germline CDR1 reads SGHTA; CDR2 reads FQGNSA. The CDR3 runs 16 residues. The CDR3 DNA is TGTGCCAGCAGCTTTCAGGGGGGCCAAAACACCGGGGAGCTGTTTTTT. Protein sequence: CASSFQGGQNTGELFF.

V gene TRBV20-1 combines with J gene TRBJ2-7, with 7 bases lining up with TRBD2. CDR3 length: 11 residues. The V gene's germline CDR1 is DFQATT and CDR2 SNEGSKA (reference sequence). The junction had 1 base not matched to a gene; V was cut back by 5 bases and J by 3 bases. CDR3 coding DNA: TGCAGTGCTGGGGACTACTACGAGCAGTACTTC. Translated: CSAGDYYEQYF.

This chain connects TRBV15 to TRBJ2-3; D is perhaps TRBD1 (6 bases). This CDR3 comprises 15 residues. Trimming removed 0 bases at V and 4 bases at J, with 11 bases between. Germline V gene lookup returns CDR1 LNHNV and CDR2 YYDKDF (reference sequence). CDR3 amino acids: CATSRDPRGSDTQYF. In DNA form, the CDR3 reads TGTGCCACCAGCAGAGATCCCAGGGGATCAGATACGCAGTATTTT.

J is TRBJ2-6 and V is TRBV7-3; 9 positions match TRBD1. This CDR3 has 19 residues. Losses at the gene ends were 5 bases for V and 1 base for J; bases not matched to a gene: 12. Germline CDR1 is SGHTA and CDR2 is FQGTGA. The chain's CDR3 is CASSPVPGQGLSGANVLTF. The CDR3, as DNA: TGTGCCAGCAGCCCTGTCCCGGGACAGGGCCTGTCTGGGGCCAACGTCCTGACTTTC.

The rearrangement joins TRBV30 to TRBJ1-2; a weak D match, TRBD1 (6 bases). The V end was cut by 3 bases, the J end by 7 bases, with 18 bases between. There are 14 residues in the CDR3. Germline CDR1 is GTSNPN and CDR2 is SVGIG (reference sequence). CDR3 coding DNA: TGTGCCTGGAGCCAATCTGGGGGCCTGCGTGGCTACACCTTC. This gives the protein CAWSQSGGLRGYTF.

V and J are TRBV19 and TRBJ1-5, with 8 bases identical to TRBD1. The germline V gene has CDR1 LNHDA and CDR2 SQIVND (reference sequence). V lost 5 bases and J lost 6; bases outside the gene matches: 3. This CDR3 is 13 amino acids long. The CDR3 region has the DNA TGTGCCAGTAGTCGACAGGGGACTCAGCCCCAGCATTTT. This translates into CASSRQGTQPQHF.

Only a few counts were recorded for this clone. This chain joins TRBV19 and TRBJ2-7; D is perhaps TRBD1 (6 bases). Trimming took off 4 bases at V and 2 bases at J, with 12 bases between the two ends. Germline values: CDR1 LNHDA, CDR2 SQIVND (reference sequence). The CDR3 runs 14 residues. CDR3 DNA sequence: TGTGCCAGTAGTAGGGACATCCTTACCTACGAGCAGTACTTC. Encoded protein: CASSRDILTYEQYF.

J is TRBJ2-1 and V is TRBV28, with 8 nucleotides matching TRBD2. The trim removed 6 bases at V and 9 bases at J, leaving 7 bases unmatched. The CDR3 is made up of 13 amino acids. Per the germline V gene, CDR1 is MDHEN and CDR2 is SYDVKM. DNA of the CDR3: TGTGCCAGCAGGAGTAGCGGGAAGCGTGAGCAGTTCTTC. This encodes CASRSSGKREQFF.